This entry features one T cell receptor (beta chain) sequence. Study processing details: Reference gene primer amplification yielded estimated nucleated cell counts. The protocol was immunoSEQ multiplex PCR, while the TCRdb copy is restricted to in-frame clones and leaves out a portion. Clone size and the V and J calls come from that table; the DNA yielded D and trimming. The sample lists about 250,000 clones; under 85% were seen once. Germline V gene sequence: CDR1 SGDLS, CDR2 YYNGEE. V trimming: 0 bases; J trimming: 2 bases; junction bases outside the gene matches: 9. This CDR3 is 18 amino acids long. This entry comes from a study of blood T cell repertoires in COVID-19. Study-level information: Samples taken during acute and convalescent COVID-19 were collected in the United States, Italy and Spain. In each case, the material was cDNA or gDNA derived from T cells, B-cell-depleted T cells, or PBMCs.

Sample: peripheral blood. The source of this sequence is a woman aged 35 to 49 with active or convalescent COVID-19. The V and J genes are TRBV9 and TRBJ1-2, with 11 nucleotides matching TRBD1. The chain's CDR3 is CASSVARTGGLLNYGYTF. CDR3 DNA sequence: TGTGCCAGCAGCGTAGCCCGGACAGGGGGCCTCTTAAACTATGGCTACACCTTC. The entire variable domain, with the rest obtained from reference TRBV9 and TRBJ1-2, is as follows: DSGVTQTPKHLITATGQRVTLRCSPRSGDLSVYWYQQSLDQGLQFLIQYYNGEERAKGNILERFSAQQFPDLHSELNLSSLELGDSALYFCASSVARTGGLLNYGYTFGSGTRLTVV.